This T cell receptor beta chain appears in the sequencing data of a study of T cells in Graves' hyperthyroidism and ophthalmopathy. Using RNA transcripts as the source, TCR beta CDR3 regions were amplified. In the first-round RT-PCR of the TCR CDR3, the HTBI primer set was used. Each CDR3 protein is one row after TCRdb ran MiXCR on the multiplex PCR reads. Of roughly 710,000 distinct CDR3 sequences in the sample, 35% were seen once. Comments on this clonotype: A read error may be the cause here, since a much bigger clone is one base away.

Germline V lookup: CDR1 SGHRS, CDR2 YFSETQ. The length of the CDR3 is 16 residues. The V end was cut by 4 bases, the J end by 0 bases, with 13 bases between. The sequence derives from a woman aged 40 to 50 with Graves' hyperthyroidism. Sequencing input: blood. The chain employs TRBV5-1 and TRBJ2-2, with no clear D. The CDR3 loop is CASSPDMGSNTGELFF. The CDR3, as DNA: TGCGCCAGCAGCCCCGACATGGGGTCGAACACCGGGGAGCTGTTTTTT.